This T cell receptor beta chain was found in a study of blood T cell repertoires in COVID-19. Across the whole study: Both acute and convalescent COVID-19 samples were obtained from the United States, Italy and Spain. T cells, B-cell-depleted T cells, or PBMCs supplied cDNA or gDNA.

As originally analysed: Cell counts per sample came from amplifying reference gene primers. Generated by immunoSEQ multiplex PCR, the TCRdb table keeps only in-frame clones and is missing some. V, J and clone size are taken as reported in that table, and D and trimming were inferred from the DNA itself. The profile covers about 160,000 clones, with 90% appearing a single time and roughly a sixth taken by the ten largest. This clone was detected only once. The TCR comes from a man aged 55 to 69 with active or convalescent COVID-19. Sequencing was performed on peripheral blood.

In DNA, the CDR3 is TGTGCCAGCAGTAACAGGGTAAACTATGGCTACACCTTC. Residues: CASSNRVNYGYTF. The V call is TRBV6-5, the J call TRBJ1-2, with a weak D call TRBD1 (6 bases). CDR1 is MNHEY and CDR2 is SVGAGI in the germline V gene. This CDR3 contains 13 residues. V shed 5 bases and J shed 2 bases, with 9 bases lying between them.